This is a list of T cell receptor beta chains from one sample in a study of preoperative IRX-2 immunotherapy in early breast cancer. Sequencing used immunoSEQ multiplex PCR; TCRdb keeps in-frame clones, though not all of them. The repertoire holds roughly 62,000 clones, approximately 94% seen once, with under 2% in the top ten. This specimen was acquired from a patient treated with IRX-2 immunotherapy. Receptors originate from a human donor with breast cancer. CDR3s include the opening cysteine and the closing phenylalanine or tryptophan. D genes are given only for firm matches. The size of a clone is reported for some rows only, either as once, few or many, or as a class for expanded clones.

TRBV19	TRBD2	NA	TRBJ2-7	CASILSGGPYEQYF	TGTGCCAGTATTTTGTCGGGAGGGCCCTACGAGCAGTACTTC
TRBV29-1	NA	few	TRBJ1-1	CSGKNTEAFF	TGCAGCGGCAAGAACACTGAAGCTTTCTTT
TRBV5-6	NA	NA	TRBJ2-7	CASSFGIGNRAVEQYF	TGTGCCAGCAGCTTTGGAATCGGGAACAGGGCAGTCGAGCAGTACTTC
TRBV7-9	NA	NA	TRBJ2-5	CASSWRAKETQYF	TGTGCCAGCAGCTGGCGGGCCAAAGAGACCCAGTACTTC
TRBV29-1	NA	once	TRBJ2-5	CSVEERGGETQYF	TGCAGCGTTGAAGAACGGGGCGGGGAGACCCAGTACTTC
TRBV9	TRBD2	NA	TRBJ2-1	CASSWGGYNEQFF	TGTGCCAGCAGTTGGGGGGGATACAATGAGCAGTTCTTC
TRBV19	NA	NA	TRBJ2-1	CASSPRPDGPDNEQFF	TGTGCCAGTAGTCCGCGCCCCGACGGACCAGACAATGAGCAGTTCTTC
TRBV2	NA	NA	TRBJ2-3	CASNLVFGDTQYF	TGTGCCAGCAATCTAGTGTTTGGAGATACGCAGTATTTT
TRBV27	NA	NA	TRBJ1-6	CASSLPRGPLHF	TGTGCCAGCAGTTTACCGAGGGGGCCCCTCCACTTT
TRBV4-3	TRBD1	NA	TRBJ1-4	CASSQDPGQGNNEKLFF	TGCGCCAGCAGCCAAGATCCCGGACAGGGGAATAATGAAAAACTGTTTTTT
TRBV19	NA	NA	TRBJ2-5	CASRKTGTLEKTQYF	TGTGCCAGTAGGAAAACTGGGACATTGGAGAAGACCCAGTACTTC
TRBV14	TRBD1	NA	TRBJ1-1	CASRRQGVGTEAFF	TGTGCCAGCAGACGACAGGGCGTGGGGACTGAAGCTTTCTTT
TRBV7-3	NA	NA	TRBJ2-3	CASSLMGGPRTDTQYF	TGTGCCAGCAGCTTAATGGGCGGGCCTCGCACAGATACGCAGTATTTT
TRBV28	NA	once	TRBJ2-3	CASRAQVADTQYF	TGTGCCAGCAGGGCGCAGGTCGCAGATACGCAGTATTTT
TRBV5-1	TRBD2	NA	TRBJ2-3	CASSTGAGELTDTQYF	TGCGCCAGCAGCACTGGAGCGGGAGAACTCACAGATACGCAGTATTTT
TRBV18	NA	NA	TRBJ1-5	CASSPQQDRGWNQPQHF	TGTGCCAGCTCACCACAACAGGACCGAGGGTGGAATCAGCCCCAGCATTTT
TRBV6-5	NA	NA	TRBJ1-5	CASSYFWENNQPQHF	TGTGCCAGCAGTTACTTCTGGGAAAACAATCAGCCCCAGCATTTT
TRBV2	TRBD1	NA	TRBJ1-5	CASSRRGPKHF	TGTGCCAGCAGTCGGAGGGGGCCCAAGCATTTT
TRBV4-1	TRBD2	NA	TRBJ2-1	CASSPSGSSSPSGGAYEQFF	TGCGCCAGCAGCCCATCAGGGTCGAGCAGTCCGAGCGGGGGGGCCTATGAGCAGTTCTTC
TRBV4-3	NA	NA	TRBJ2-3	CASSQGTLSTDTQYF	TGCGCCAGCAGCCAGGGCACCTTAAGCACAGATACGCAGTATTTT
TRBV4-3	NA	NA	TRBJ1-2	CASSQDVGGARANYGYTF	TGCGCCAGCAGCCAAGATGTGGGGGGGGCTAGAGCTAACTATGGCTACACCTTC
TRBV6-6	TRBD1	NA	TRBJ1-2	CASSYSRRDSSYGYTF	TGTGCCAGCAGTTACTCGAGGAGGGACAGTTCCTATGGCTACACCTTC
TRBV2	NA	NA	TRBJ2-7	CASRDSTGSRYEQYF	TGTGCCAGCAGAGATTCAACAGGGAGCAGGTACGAGCAGTACTTC
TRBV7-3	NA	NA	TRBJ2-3	CASSLLGGFADTQYF	TGTGCCAGCAGCTTACTAGGAGGCTTCGCAGATACGCAGTATTTT
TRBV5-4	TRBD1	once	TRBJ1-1	CASSPGTGPVDTEAFF	TGTGCCAGCAGCCCGGGGACAGGGCCGGTAGACACTGAAGCTTTCTTT
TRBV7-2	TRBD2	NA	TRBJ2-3	CASSLGAGGTDTQYF	TGTGCCAGCAGCTTAGGGGCGGGAGGCACAGATACGCAGTATTTT
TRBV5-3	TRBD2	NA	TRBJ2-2	CARSLGGSYGELFF	TGTGCCAGAAGCTTGGGCGGGAGTTACGGGGAGCTGTTTTTT
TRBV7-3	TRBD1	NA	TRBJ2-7	CASSPSRDRAYEQYF	TGTGCCAGCAGCCCAAGCAGGGACAGGGCCTACGAGCAGTACTTC
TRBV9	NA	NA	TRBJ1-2	CASSVDLTQPYGYTF	TGTGCCAGCAGCGTCGACCTGACACAACCCTATGGCTACACCTTC
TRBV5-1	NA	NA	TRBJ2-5	CASSPGLHREETQYF	TGCGCCAGCAGTCCTGGACTACACCGGGAAGAGACCCAGTACTTC
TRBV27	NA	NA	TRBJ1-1	CASSSGLNTEAFF	TGTGCCAGCAGTTCAGGGCTGAACACTGAAGCTTTCTTT
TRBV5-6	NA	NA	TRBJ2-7	CASSLPTTYSYEQYF	TGTGCCAGCAGCTTACCCACGACGTACTCCTACGAGCAGTACTTC
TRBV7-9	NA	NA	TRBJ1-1	CASSLGVEQNTEAFF	TGTGCCAGCAGCTTAGGGGTGGAGCAGAACACTGAAGCTTTCTTT
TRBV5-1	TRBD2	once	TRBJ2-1	CASSLGTSGRAAYNEQFF	TGCGCCAGCAGCTTGGGGACTAGCGGGAGAGCGGCCTACAATGAGCAGTTCTTC
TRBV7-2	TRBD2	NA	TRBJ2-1	CASGPTSGRFTAYNEQFF	TGTGCCAGCGGCCCTACTAGCGGGAGGTTTACCGCCTACAATGAGCAGTTCTTC
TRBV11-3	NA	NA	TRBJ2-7	CASSLDPGLEQYF	TGTGCCAGCAGCTTAGATCCGGGGCTGGAGCAGTACTTC
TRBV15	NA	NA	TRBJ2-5	CATSRGTQPLQETQYF	TGTGCCACCAGCAGAGGGACCCAGCCCCTACAAGAGACCCAGTACTTC
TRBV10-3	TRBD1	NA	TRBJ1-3	CAITRTGGNTIYF	TGTGCCATCACTCGGACAGGCGGGAACACCATATATTTT
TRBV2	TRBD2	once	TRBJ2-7	CASSAGTSGYEQYF	TGTGCCAGCAGTGCCGGGACTAGCGGCTACGAGCAGTACTTC
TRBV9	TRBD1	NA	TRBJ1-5	CASSIGQDDQPQHF	TGTGCCAGCAGCATTGGACAGGATGATCAGCCCCAGCATTTT
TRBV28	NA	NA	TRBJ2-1	CASERSDNEQFF	TGTGCCAGCGAACGATCCGACAATGAGCAGTTCTTC
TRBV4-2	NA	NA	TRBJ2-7	CASSEPGSNEQYF	TGTGCCAGCAGCGAACCGGGGTCGAATGAGCAGTACTTC
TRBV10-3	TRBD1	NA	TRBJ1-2	CAIRRQGDVVLGGYTF	TGTGCCATTCGCCGGCAGGGGGACGTCGTTCTCGGTGGCTACACCTTC
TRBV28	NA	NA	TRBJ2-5	CASSLQFGSETQYF	TGTGCCAGCAGCCTACAATTTGGGTCAGAGACCCAGTACTTC
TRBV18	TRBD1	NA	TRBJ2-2	CASSPFDRARAGELFF	TGTGCCAGCTCACCATTCGACAGGGCTAGGGCCGGGGAGCTGTTTTTT
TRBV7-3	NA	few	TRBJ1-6	CASSFGRPNNSPLHF	TGTGCCAGCAGCTTCGGACGGCCGAATAATTCACCCCTCCACTTT
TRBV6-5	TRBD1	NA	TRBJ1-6	CASSPTGDDSPLHF	TGTGCCAGCAGCCCGACAGGGGACGATTCACCCCTCCACTTT
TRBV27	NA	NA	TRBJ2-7	CASSSLPQGRYYEQYF	TGTGCCAGCAGCAGTTTGCCCCAGGGGAGATACTACGAGCAGTACTTC
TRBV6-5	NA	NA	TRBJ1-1	CASSYWGVRSTEAFF	TGTGCCAGCAGTTACTGGGGGGTGAGGAGCACTGAAGCTTTCTTT
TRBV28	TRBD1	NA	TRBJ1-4	CASSSLRDRQGYEKLFF	TGTGCCAGCAGTTCTCTTAGGGACAGGCAGGGTTATGAAAAACTGTTTTTT